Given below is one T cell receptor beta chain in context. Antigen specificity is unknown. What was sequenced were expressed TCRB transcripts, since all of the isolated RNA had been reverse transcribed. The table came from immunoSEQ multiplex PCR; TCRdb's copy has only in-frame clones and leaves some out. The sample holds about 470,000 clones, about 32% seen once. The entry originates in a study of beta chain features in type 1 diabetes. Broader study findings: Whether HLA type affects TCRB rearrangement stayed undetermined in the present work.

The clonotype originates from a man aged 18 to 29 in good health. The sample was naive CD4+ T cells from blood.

CDR3 bases: TGCGCCAGCAGCTCGACTAGCGGGAGTGATTCCTACAATGAGCAGTTCTTC. This gives the protein CASSSTSGSDSYNEQFF. The chain combines TRBV5-1 with TRBJ2-1; 12 bases fit TRBD2. The CDR3 has 17 residues. Germline V gene sequence: CDR1 SGHRS, CDR2 YFSETQ. Trimming cost V 3 bases and J 1 base; bases outside gene matches: 5.